These 9 T cell receptor beta chains share one sample of origin, sequenced in a study of T cells in Graves' hyperthyroidism and ophthalmopathy. Amplified regions were TCR beta CDR3 sequences from RNA transcripts. HTBI primers were used for first-round RT-PCR of the TCR CDR3. TCRdb processed the multiplex PCR reads anew with MiXCR; each CDR3 protein has one entry. The sample holds more than 500,000 distinct CDR3 sequences, 15% to 20% seen once. The source material was blood. The receptor source for this set is a young woman with Graves' ophthalmopathy.

The gene calls are TRBV6-1 and TRBJ2-1; TRBD1 or TRBD2 may be the D gene (5 bases each). CDR3 length: 13 amino acids. The V and J ends lost 6 bases and 12 bases respectively, with 18 bases between them. The germline gives CDR1 MNHNS, CDR2 SASEGT. CDR3 bases: TGTGCCAGCAGCCCGGGACCGACTCTCGGGCAGTTCTTC. Amino acid sequence: CASSPGPTLGQFF.

This clonotype was picked up many times. V usage is TRBV19 and J usage is TRBJ2-3; D is unresolved. This CDR3 spans 15 amino acids. Trimming took 1 base from V and 5 from J, leaving 13 bases between them. Germline V gene lookup returns CDR1 LNHDA and CDR2 SQIVND (reference sequence). The CDR3 DNA follows: TGTGCCAGTAGTATAGGTGAGATGACTGAAGATACGCAGTATTTT. This gives the protein CASSIGEMTEDTQYF.

The chain combines TRBV6-1 with TRBJ2-7; D uncertain. Germline V gene sequence: CDR1 MNHNS, CDR2 SASEGT. This CDR3 is built from 11 residues. V was pared by 10 bases and J by 7 bases, with 14 bases between. The CDR3 coding sequence is TGTGCCACCTGGACGGTTCCGGAGCAGTACTTC. Translating gives CATWTVPEQYF.

This clonotype was observed many times. The chain employs TRBV7-2 and TRBJ1-1, with D possibly TRBD1 on 6 matching bases. The CDR3 loop spans 15 amino acids. CDR1 SGHTA and CDR2 FQGNSA come from the germline V gene. The V and J ends lost 3 bases and 0 bases respectively, with 11 bases between them. CDR3 in amino acids: CASSLTGQLNTEAFF. In DNA form, the CDR3 reads TGTGCCAGCAGCTTGACCGGACAGTTGAACACTGAAGCTTTCTTT.

This clonotype was observed many times. The rearrangement uses TRBV12-3 or TRBV12-4 and TRBJ1-2; 7 positions agree with TRBD1. This CDR3 has 11 residues. V trimming: 5 bases; J trimming: 8 bases; junction bases outside the gene matches: 2. CDR3 residues: CASSQGGGYTF. Written as DNA, the CDR3 is TGTGCCAGCAGTCAAGGGGGCGGCTACACCTTC.

The rearrangement uses TRBV6-1 and TRBJ1-4, with 8 positions matching TRBD1. Looked up from germline, CDR1 is MNHNS and CDR2 is SASEGT. The CDR3 sequence is 15 residues long. The trim removed 6 bases at V and 5 bases at J, leaving 8 bases unmatched. The chain's CDR3 is CASSPRGQENEKLFF. In nucleotides, the CDR3 is TGTGCCAGCAGCCCCAGGGGACAGGAAAATGAAAAACTGTTTTTT.

This clonotype occurred once. This sequence joins TRBV12-3 or TRBV12-4 and TRBJ1-1; D call uncertain. The germline V and J ends were trimmed by 7 bases and 1 base, with 10 bases remaining between them. This CDR3 region has 13 residues. The CDR3 spells CASNIRRNTEAFF. The CDR3 DNA reads TGTGCCAGCAACATACGGCGGAACACTGAAGCTTTCTTT.

This clonotype came up many times. The chain is built from TRBV2 and TRBJ2-5; a possible D gene is TRBD2 (5 bases). From germline, CDR1 is SNHLY and CDR2 FYNNEI. The CDR3 runs to 10 residues. Trimming cost V 8 bases and J 4 bases, with 5 bases left between them. CDR3 DNA sequence: TGTGCCAGCGGGAGAGAGACCCAGTACTTC. Its protein is CASGRETQYF.

This clonotype was counted only a few times. The chain is built from TRBV11-2 and TRBJ2-7, with TRBD2 identical over 9 bases. The V segment lost 3 bases and the J segment 1 base; nucleotides outside the gene matches: 4. CDR3 length: 15 residues. The germline V gene has CDR1 SGHAT and CDR2 FQNNGV. The CDR3 DNA is TGTGCCAGCAGCTTGATAGCGGGAGAGTCCTACGAGCAGTACTTC. It codes for CASSLIAGESYEQYF.